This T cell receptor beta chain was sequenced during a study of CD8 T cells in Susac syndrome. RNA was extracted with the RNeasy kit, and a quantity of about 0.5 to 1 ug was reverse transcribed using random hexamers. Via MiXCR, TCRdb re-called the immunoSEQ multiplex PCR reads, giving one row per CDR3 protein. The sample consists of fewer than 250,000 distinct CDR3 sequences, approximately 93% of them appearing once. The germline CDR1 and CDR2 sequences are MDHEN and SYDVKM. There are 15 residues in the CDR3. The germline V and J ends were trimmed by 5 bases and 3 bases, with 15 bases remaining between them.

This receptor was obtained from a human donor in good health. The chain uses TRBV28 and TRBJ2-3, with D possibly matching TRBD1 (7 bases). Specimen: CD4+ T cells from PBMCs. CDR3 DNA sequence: TGTGCCAGCAGTGACCCCAGGGGGAGGACAGATACGCAGTATTTT. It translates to CASSDPRGRTDTQYF.